The clone carrying this TCR beta chain was seen at least ten times. These data belong to a study of Graves' ophthalmopathy and Graves' hyperthyroidism. Study overall: Sampling took place at initial diagnosis, with peripheral blood obtained before any treatment.

CDR3 regions of TCR beta were amplified from RNA transcripts. A first-round RT-PCR used HTBI primers, followed by a second-round multiplex PCR. One entry per CDR3 protein results from TCRdb running MiXCR on the multiplex PCR reads. The table records 600,000 to 650,000 distinct CDR3 sequences, approximately 22% of them present only once. This CDR3 has 13 amino acids. Germline CDR1 and CDR2: LNHDA and SQIVND (reference sequence). V gave up 3 bases and J gave up 6 bases, with 9 bases separating them. Hyperthyroidism cases were recent diagnoses of under 2 months' duration in people aged 18 to 65. The chain is built from TRBV19 and TRBJ1-5; D gene unclear. The sequenced sample was peripheral blood. The source is a young woman with stable Graves' hyperthyroidism. Some clones in this sample may be carry-over from other donors' samples. CDR3 sequence: CASSMRVGQPQHF. In DNA, the CDR3 is TGTGCCAGTAGTATGCGAGTCGGTCAGCCCCAGCATTTT. Filled out from reference TRBV19 and TRBJ1-5, the complete variable domain reads DGGITQSPKYLFRKEGQNVTLSCEQNLNHDAMYWYRQDPGQGLRLIYYSQIVNDFQKGDIAEGYSVSREKKESFPLTVTSAQKNPTAFYLCASSMRVGQPQHFGDGTRLSIL.